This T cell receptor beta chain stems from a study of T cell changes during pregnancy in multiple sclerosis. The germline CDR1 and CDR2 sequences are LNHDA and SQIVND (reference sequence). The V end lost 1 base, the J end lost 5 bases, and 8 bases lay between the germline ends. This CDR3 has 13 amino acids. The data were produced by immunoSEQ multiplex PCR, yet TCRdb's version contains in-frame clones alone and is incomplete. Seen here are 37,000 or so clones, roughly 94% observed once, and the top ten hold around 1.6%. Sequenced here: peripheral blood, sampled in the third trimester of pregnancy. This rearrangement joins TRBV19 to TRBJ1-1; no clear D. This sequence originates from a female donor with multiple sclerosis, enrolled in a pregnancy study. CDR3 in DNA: TGTGCCAGTAGTATAGCGAGCAAGACTGAAGCTTTCTTT. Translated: CASSIASKTEAFF.